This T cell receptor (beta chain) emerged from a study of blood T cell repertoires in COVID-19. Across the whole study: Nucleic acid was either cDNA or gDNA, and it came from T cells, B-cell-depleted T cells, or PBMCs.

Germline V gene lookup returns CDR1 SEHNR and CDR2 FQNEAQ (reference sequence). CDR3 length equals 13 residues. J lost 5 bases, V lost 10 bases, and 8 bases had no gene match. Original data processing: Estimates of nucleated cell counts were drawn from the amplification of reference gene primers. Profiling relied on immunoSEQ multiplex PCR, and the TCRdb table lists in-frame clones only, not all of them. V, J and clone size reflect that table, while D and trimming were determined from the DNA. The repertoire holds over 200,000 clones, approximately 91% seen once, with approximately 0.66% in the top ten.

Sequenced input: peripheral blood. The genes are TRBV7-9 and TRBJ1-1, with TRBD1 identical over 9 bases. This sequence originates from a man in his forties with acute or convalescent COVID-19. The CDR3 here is CATNPTGGTEAFF. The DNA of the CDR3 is TGTGCCACCAACCCGACAGGGGGAACTGAAGCTTTCTTT. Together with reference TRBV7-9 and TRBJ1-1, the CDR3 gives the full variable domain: DTGVSQNPRHKITKRGQNVTFRCDPISEHNRLYWYRQTLGQGPEFLTYFQNEAQLEKSRLLSDRFSAERPKGSFSTLEIQRTEQGDSAMYLCATNPTGGTEAFFGQGTRLTVV.